These T cell receptor beta chains were read from a single sample in a study of patients and donors after allogeneic stem cell transplantation. Each CDR3 protein is one row after TCRdb ran MiXCR on the RT-PCR reads. The table shows approximately 140,000 distinct CDR3 sequences, with roughly 35% occurring only once. Sequencing was carried out using blood, either unsorted or a sorted T cell fraction (not recorded which). Receptor source: a human donor who was either an allogeneic HSCT recipient or a stem cell or donor lymphocyte infusion donor (not recorded which). It is not recorded whose cells these are; they may come from a transplant donor. Both conserved end residues are part of each CDR3. The D gene is left open where the match is weak. Size tells how often a clone was seen (once, few, many) or the class of an expanded clone, and some rows leave it out.

J gene,D gene,V gene,clone size,CDR3 protein,CDR3 DNA
TRBJ1-6,TRBD1,TRBV12-3/TRBV12-4,NA,CASRSTGEGDSPLHF,TGTGCCAGCAGGTCCACAGGGGAAGGTGATTCACCCCTCCACTTT
TRBJ1-2,NA,TRBV12-3/TRBV12-4,few,CASSRNLNGYTF,TGTGCCAGCAGCCGGAATCTCAATGGCTACACCTTC
TRBJ2-1,NA,TRBV7-9,few,CASSLEGPQYNEQFF,TGTGCCAGCAGCTTGGAGGGTCCCCAATACAATGAGCAGTTCTTC
TRBJ1-1,NA,TRBV29-1,few,CSVSIEGGTEAFF,TGCAGCGTATCAATTGAAGGGGGCACTGAAGCTTTCTTT
TRBJ2-2,NA,TRBV4-3,NA,CASSQGNPGNTGELFF,TGCGCCAGCAGCCAAGGGAATCCGGGTAACACCGGGGAGCTGTTTTTT
TRBJ2-3,TRBD2,TRBV20-1,many,CSVRTGGYTDTQYF,TGCAGTGTCAGGACGGGGGGATACACAGATACGCAGTATTTT
TRBJ2-3,TRBD2,TRBV5-4,few,CASSGGGGMTDTQYF,TGTGCCAGCAGTGGGGGCGGGGGGATGACAGATACGCAGTATTTT
TRBJ2-5,NA,TRBV7-2,NA,CASSVDRTQETQYF,TGTGCCAGCAGCGTCGACAGGACCCAAGAGACCCAGTACTTC
TRBJ2-7,NA,TRBV5-1,few,CASSTGRRPSYEQYF,TGCGCCAGCAGCACCGGACGGAGGCCCTCCTACGAGCAGTACTTC
TRBJ1-1,NA,TRBV6-6,NA,CASSPTSTVNTEAFF,TGTGCCAGCAGTCCTACTTCGACAGTCAACACTGAAGCTTTCTTT
TRBJ1-1,NA,TRBV7-8,many,CASSLGQGARAFF,TGTGCCAGCAGCTTAGGGCAGGGTGCAAGAGCTTTCTTT
TRBJ1-2,NA,TRBV12-3/TRBV12-4,few,CASSLRAGLVGGYTF,TGTGCCAGCAGTTTAAGGGCAGGTCTCGTGGGTGGCTACACCTTC
TRBJ2-2,NA,TRBV6-4,NA,CASSALDNTGELFF,TGTGCCAGCAGTGCCCTGGACAACACCGGGGAGCTGTTTTTT
TRBJ1-1,NA,TRBV12-3/TRBV12-4,NA,CASSLGQLYRF,TGTGCCAGCAGTTTGGGACAACTCTACCGATTT
TRBJ1-5,NA,TRBV20-1,NA,CSAMTDSNQPQHF,TGCAGTGCTATGACAGATAGCAATCAGCCCCAGCATTTT
TRBJ1-5,NA,TRBV4-2,few,CASSPRGEGQPQHF,TGTGCCAGCAGCCCGAGAGGGGAGGGTCAGCCCCAGCATTTT
TRBJ1-5,NA,TRBV25-1,NA,CASLYKNQPQHF,TGTGCCAGCCTCTATAAGAACCAGCCCCAGCATTTT
TRBJ2-5,TRBD1,TRBV7-9,NA,CASSSKAGTGGETQYF,TGTGCCAGCAGCTCGAAAGCCGGGACAGGGGGAGAGACCCAGTACTTC
TRBJ2-2,TRBD1,TRBV4-3,NA,CASSHWDSANTGELFF,TGCGCCAGCAGCCATTGGGACAGTGCGAACACCGGGGAGCTGTTTTTT
TRBJ1-5,NA,TRBV9,NA,CASSGGGGGNQPQHF,TGTGCCAGCAGCGGTGGGGGTGGAGGCAATCAGCCCCAGCATTTT
TRBJ1-1,NA,TRBV20-1,NA,CSADRIPDTEAFF,TGCAGTGCAGACCGAATACCAGACACTGAAGCTTTCTTT
TRBJ1-1,TRBD1,TRBV20-1,NA,CSARDRGNTEAFF,TGCAGTGCTAGGGACAGGGGGAACACTGAAGCTTTCTTT
TRBJ2-1,NA,TRBV12-3/TRBV12-4,NA,CASSLKGPGNEQFF,TGTGCCAGCAGTTTGAAGGGACCCGGCAATGAGCAGTTCTTC
TRBJ2-1,TRBD1,TRBV7-2,few,CASRTKQGASYNEQFF,TGTGCCAGCAGAACAAAACAGGGGGCAAGCTACAATGAGCAGTTCTTC
TRBJ2-7,NA,TRBV27,NA,CASSFGAGKQYF,TGTGCCAGCAGTTTTGGGGCGGGAAAGCAGTACTTC
TRBJ1-5,NA,TRBV15,NA,CATSRDHNDQPQHF,TGTGCCACCAGCAGAGACCATAATGATCAGCCCCAGCATTTT
TRBJ2-5,TRBD1,TRBV7-9,NA,CASSTTGEETQYF,TGTGCCAGCAGCACCACAGGGGAAGAGACCCAGTACTTC
TRBJ1-2,TRBD1,TRBV4-1,NA,CASSQGQARANYGYTF,TGCGCCAGCAGCCAGGGACAGGCCCGAGCTAACTATGGCTACACCTTC
TRBJ1-3,NA,TRBV10-3,few,CATRIPGNTIYF,TGTGCCACCAGGATTCCTGGAAACACCATATATTTT
TRBJ1-3,NA,TRBV10-3,NA,CAIRYEKSGNTIYF,TGTGCCATCAGGTATGAGAAGTCTGGAAACACCATATATTTT
TRBJ2-5,TRBD1,TRBV12-3/TRBV12-4,NA,CASSLSQGVRTQYF,TGTGCCAGCAGTTTATCACAGGGGGTGAGGACCCAGTACTTC
TRBJ1-1,TRBD1,TRBV27,NA,CASSPIPGQIYTEAFF,TGTGCCAGCAGTCCAATCCCGGGACAGATTTACACTGAAGCTTTCTTT
TRBJ1-2,NA,TRBV7-9,many,CASSFGPWGSGGYTF,TGTGCCAGCAGCTTTGGCCCTTGGGGCTCGGGTGGCTACACCTTC
TRBJ2-1,TRBD2,TRBV7-8,few,CASSPPPTSGEAYNEQFF,TGTGCCAGCAGCCCCCCGCCGACTAGCGGGGAGGCATACAATGAGCAGTTCTTC
TRBJ2-6,NA,TRBV20-1,few,CSARDRPVSGANVLTF,TGCAGTGCTAGAGATCGCCCGGTCTCTGGGGCCAACGTCCTGACTTTC
TRBJ2-7,TRBD2,TRBV10-3,few,CAISEGLAGAEQYF,TGTGCCATCAGTGAAGGACTAGCGGGGGCCGAGCAGTACTTC
TRBJ2-5,NA,TRBV12-3/TRBV12-4,few,CASSLFKAVQETQYF,TGTGCCAGCAGTTTATTTAAGGCTGTGCAAGAGACCCAGTACTTC
TRBJ1-1,NA,TRBV20-1,NA,CSASRDIEAFF,TGCAGTGCCAGCAGGGATATTGAAGCTTTCTTT
TRBJ2-7,NA,TRBV9,NA,CASSQDSYEQYF,TGTGCCAGCAGCCAGGACTCCTACGAGCAGTACTTC
TRBJ2-7,NA,TRBV27,few,CASTSGWGSSYEQYF,TGTGCCAGCACGTCAGGTTGGGGCAGCTCCTACGAGCAGTACTTC
TRBJ2-3,TRBD2,TRBV12-3/TRBV12-4,NA,CASSLKAGSSTDTQYF,TGTGCCAGCAGTTTAAAAGCGGGATCTTCCACAGATACGCAGTATTTT
TRBJ1-1,NA,TRBV6-5,NA,CASSYSSTGYMNTEAFF,TGTGCCAGCAGTTACTCGAGTACAGGGTACATGAACACTGAAGCTTTCTTT
TRBJ2-1,TRBD2,TRBV4-2,few,CASSQEASGGVRNEQFF,TGTGCCAGCAGCCAAGAGGCCAGCGGGGGGGTGAGGAATGAGCAGTTCTTC
TRBJ2-2,NA,TRBV6-1,NA,CASSEGPGQERSGELFF,TGTGCCAGCAGTGAAGGGCCGGGGCAGGAGCGTAGCGGGGAGCTGTTTTTT
TRBJ1-4,TRBD1,TRBV6-6,few,CASSYSNQGANKREKLFF,TGTGCCAGCAGTTACTCGAATCAGGGGGCAAATAAGCGCGAAAAACTGTTTTTT
TRBJ1-1,NA,TRBV5-1,NA,CASSFYTANTEAFF,TGCGCCAGCAGCTTCTATACAGCCAACACTGAAGCTTTCTTT
TRBJ1-2,TRBD1,TRBV5-5,few,CASSRDRGNYGYTF,TGTGCCAGCAGCCGGGACAGGGGTAACTATGGCTACACCTTC
TRBJ2-3,TRBD1,TRBV2,NA,CASSGDRETDTQYF,TGTGCCAGCAGCGGGGACAGGGAAACAGATACGCAGTATTTT
TRBJ2-7,NA,TRBV7-9,few,CASSRDSFSYEQYF,TGTGCCAGCAGCCGTGACTCCTTCTCCTACGAGCAGTACTTC
TRBJ1-1,NA,TRBV5-1,few,CASSFGMGLNTEAFF,TGCGCCAGCAGCTTTGGGATGGGGTTGAACACTGAAGCTTTCTTT
TRBJ1-4,NA,TRBV27,NA,CASSIGRGVEKKLFF,TGTGCCAGCAGTATTGGACGAGGGGTTGAAAAAAAACTGTTTTTT
TRBJ1-2,NA,TRBV25-1,once,CASSEPPGNGYTF,TGTGCCAGCAGTGAACCCCCAGGGAACGGCTACACCTTC
TRBJ1-2,NA,TRBV4-3,many,CASSQIEGAVSYGYTF,TGCGCCAGCAGCCAAATAGAGGGAGCCGTCTCCTATGGCTACACCTTC
TRBJ1-1,NA,TRBV9,NA,CASSVESNTEAFF,TGTGCCAGCAGCGTAGAATCGAACACTGAAGCTTTCTTT
TRBJ2-5,TRBD2,TRBV29-1,NA,CSVRTIRPGLAGETQYF,TGCAGCGTCCGAACAATCCGCCCGGGACTAGCAGGGGAGACCCAGTACTTC